This T cell receptor (beta chain) was sequenced during a study of Graves' ophthalmopathy and Graves' hyperthyroidism. Exclusion covered patients with other autoimmune diseases or uncontrolled infections (as well as pregnancy or lactation). This CDR3 is built from 17 residues. With V trimmed by 1 base and J by 4 bases, 4 bases remained unmatched. This clonotype was observed at least ten times. The study amplified TCR beta CDR3 regions using RNA transcripts. The library came from an HTBI-primed first-round RT-PCR and a second-round multiplex PCR. MiXCR was run by TCRdb on the multiplex PCR reads, yielding one entry per CDR3 protein. The table includes roughly 500,000 distinct CDR3 sequences, under 15% detected once.

The TCR sequence derives from a woman under 40 with Graves' ophthalmopathy. The sequenced material came from blood. The J gene is TRBJ2-5, the V gene TRBV12-3 or TRBV12-4, with TRBD2 matching 15 bases. The CDR3 DNA reads as TGTGCCAGCAGTTTAGGGACTAGCGGGGGGGCCCCAGAGACCCAGTACTTC. It encodes CASSLGTSGGAPETQYF.